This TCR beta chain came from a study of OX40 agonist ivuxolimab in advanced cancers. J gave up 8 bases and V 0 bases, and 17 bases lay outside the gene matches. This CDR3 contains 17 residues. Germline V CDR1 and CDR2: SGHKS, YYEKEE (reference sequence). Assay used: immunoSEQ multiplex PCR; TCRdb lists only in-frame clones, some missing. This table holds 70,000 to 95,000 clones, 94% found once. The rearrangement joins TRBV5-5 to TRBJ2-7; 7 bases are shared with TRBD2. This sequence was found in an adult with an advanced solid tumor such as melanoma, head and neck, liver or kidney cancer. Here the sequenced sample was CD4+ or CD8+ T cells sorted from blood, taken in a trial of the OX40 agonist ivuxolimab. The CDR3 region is CASSLVLLSAGERQQYF. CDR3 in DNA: TGTGCCAGCAGCTTGGTCCTCCTAAGCGCGGGAGAGAGGCAGCAGTACTTC.